Below are 10 T cell receptor beta chains sequenced from a single sample in a study of blood T cell repertoires in COVID-19. The table came from immunoSEQ multiplex PCR; TCRdb's copy has only in-frame clones and leaves some out. The sample has about 100,000 clones; approximately 84% are singletons. Sample: peripheral blood. The origin of the receptors is a human donor in a cohort sampled during active COVID-19.

This clone was found a few times. The chain is built from TRBV6-2 or TRBV6-3 and TRBJ1-6; unclear D gene. Germline V gives CDR1 MNHEY, CDR2 SVGEGT. V dropped 2 bases and J dropped 7 bases, with 12 bases sitting between them. The CDR3 extends over 15 amino acids. CDR3 amino acids: CASSYLRGANSPLHF. The CDR3, as DNA: TGTGCCAGCAGTTACCTCCGGGGAGCGAATTCACCCCTCCACTTT.

This chain uses TRBV19 with TRBJ2-3, with 8 bases matching TRBD1. Germline-derived CDR1 and CDR2 are LNHDA and SQIVND (reference sequence). V shed 1 base, J shed 1 base, and the junction held 1 base outside the gene matches. This CDR3 region has 15 residues. The CDR3 DNA follows: TGTGCCAGTAGTATAGCGACAGGGGGCACAGATACGCAGTATTTT. Amino acids: CASSIATGGTDTQYF.

V is TRBV4-2 and J is TRBJ2-2, with TRBD1 matching over 7 bases. This CDR3 is 17 amino acids long. J lost 1 base, V lost 0 bases, and 5 bases had no gene match. CDR1 and CDR2 from the germline V gene are LGHNA and YNFKEQ. The CDR3 spells CASSQDPGTENTGELFF. The CDR3 DNA reads TGTGCCAGCAGCCAAGATCCTGGGACAGAGAACACCGGGGAGCTGTTTTTT.

The genes are TRBV7-2 and TRBJ2-7; the match to TRBD2 covers 7 bases. Per the germline V gene, CDR1 is SGHTA and CDR2 is FQGNSA. Trimming removed 5 bases from V and 6 bases from J; junction bases left unmatched: 13. There are 15 residues in the CDR3. The CDR3 DNA follows: TGTGCCAGCAGCGGGGGGGTACGGGCTTATGGCGAGCAGTACTTC. Protein product: CASSGGVRAYGEQYF. The full variable domain, its missing parts supplied by reference TRBV7-2 and TRBJ2-7, is GAGVSQSPSNKVTEKGKDVELRCDPISGHTALYWYRQSLGQGLEFLIYFQGNSAPDKSGLPSDRFSAERTGGSVSTLTIQRTQQEDSAVYLCASSGGVRAYGEQYFGPGTRLTVT.

The J gene is TRBJ2-7, the V gene TRBV30; TRBD1 might be the D (6 bases). Germline V gene data show CDR1 as GTSNPN and CDR2 as SVGIG (reference sequence). Trimming removed 3 bases from V and 2 bases from J, with 17 bases in between. CDR3 size: 15 residues. The CDR3 nucleotides read TGTGCCTGGAGAAGTAGCACAGGGCGGCCCTACGAGCAGTACTTC. Amino acids: CAWRSSTGRPYEQYF.

The gene calls are TRBV6-5 and TRBJ1-2; 12 bases are shared with TRBD1. Germline V CDR1 and CDR2: MNHEY, SVGAGI. CDR3 length equals 15 residues. The V gene end was trimmed by 7 bases and the J gene end by 6 bases; junction bases not matched to a gene: 9. As DNA, the CDR3 is TGTGCCAGCACCAGAGGGACAGGGGGCTGGGATGGCTACACCTTC. It codes for CASTRGTGGWDGYTF.

This sequence joins TRBV4-2 and TRBJ2-7; possibly TRBD2 for D (5 bases). V was pared by 1 base and J by 4 bases, with 11 bases between. The CDR3 totals 14 residues. Germline-derived CDR1 and CDR2 are LGHNA and YNFKEQ. Here the CDR3 reads CASSQGTQLYEQYF. The CDR3, as DNA: TGTGCCAGCAGCCAAGGGACTCAGCTTTACGAGCAGTACTTC.

This clone was detected once. The V call is TRBV19, the J call TRBJ1-1; D unclear. Germline-derived CDR1 and CDR2 are LNHDA and SQIVND (reference sequence). The CDR3 length is 12 residues. V was clipped by 6 bases and J by 3 bases, with 8 bases between them. This chain's CDR3 is CASRPRDTEAFF. The CDR3 coding sequence is TGTGCCAGTAGGCCCCGGGACACTGAAGCTTTCTTT. The whole variable domain, remainder taken from reference TRBV19 and TRBJ1-1, is DGGITQSPKYLFRKEGQNVTLSCEQNLNHDAMYWYRQDPGQGLRLIYYSQIVNDFQKGDIAEGYSVSREKKESFPLTVTSAQKNPTAFYLCASRPRDTEAFFGQGTRLTVV.

The V gene is TRBV3-1 (or the pseudogene TRBV3-2), the J gene TRBJ1-4; 8 nucleotides line up with TRBD1. Germline V gene data show CDR1 as LGHDT and CDR2 as YNNKEL (reference sequence). CDR3 size: 18 residues. The junction had 7 bases not matched to a gene; V was cut back by 1 base and J by 0 bases. The DNA for the CDR3 is TGTGCCAGCAGCCAAGGGCGACAGGGGCCTGCAACTAATGAAAAACTGTTTTTT. Encoded protein: CASSQGRQGPATNEKLFF.

J is TRBJ2-5 and V is TRBV18; D is unclear. The CDR3 has 14 amino acids. V was pared by 6 bases and J by 1 base, with 12 bases between. Germline V gene sequence: CDR1 KGHSH, CDR2 LQKENI. CDR3 DNA sequence: TGTGCCAGCTCTCCCTTAGACACCCAAGAGACCCAGTACTTC. It translates to CASSPLDTQETQYF.